Given below is one T cell receptor (beta chain) in context. Its matching antigen is unknown. The data were taken from a study of cytomegalovirus exposure and HLA in healthy donors. Study findings and constraints: Being indistinguishable, some V segments were excluded, TRBV6-2 and TRBV6-3 among them. Reports showed the classifier diagnosing cytomegalovirus status with high specificity and sensitivity. Most TCR beta V segments were productive about 87% or about 30% of the time in an earlier analysis.

The PCR used 60 Vbeta and 13 Jbeta primers. Generated by immunoSEQ multiplex PCR, the TCRdb table keeps only in-frame clones and is missing some. Of about 200,000 clones listed, roughly 78% are singletons. Trimming shortened V by 2 bases and J by 0 bases, and 5 bases separated the two germline ends. The germline CDR1 and CDR2 sequences are MNHEY and SMNVEV (reference sequence). CDR3 length: 13 residues. Material for sequencing was PBMCs. The chain employs TRBV27 and TRBJ2-7, with unresolved D. This TCR derives from a woman aged 25-40 years in good health and CMV-seropositive. The CDR3 DNA follows: TGTGCCAGCAGTTTAAGAGTCTCCTACGAGCAGTACTTC. It is translated as CASSLRVSYEQYF.